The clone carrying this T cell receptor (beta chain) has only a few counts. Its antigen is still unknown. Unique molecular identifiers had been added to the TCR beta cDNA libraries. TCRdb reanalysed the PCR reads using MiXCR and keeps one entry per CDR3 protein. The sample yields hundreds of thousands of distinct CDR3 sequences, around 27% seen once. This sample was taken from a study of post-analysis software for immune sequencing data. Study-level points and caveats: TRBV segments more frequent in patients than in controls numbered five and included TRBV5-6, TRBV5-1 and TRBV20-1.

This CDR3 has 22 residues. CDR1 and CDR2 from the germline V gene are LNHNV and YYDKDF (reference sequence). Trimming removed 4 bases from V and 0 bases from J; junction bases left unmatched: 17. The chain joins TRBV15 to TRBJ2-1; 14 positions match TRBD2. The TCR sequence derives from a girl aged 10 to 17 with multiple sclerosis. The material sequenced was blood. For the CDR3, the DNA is TGTGCCACCAGCATGCCCCCCCCGGGACTAGCGGGAGCTCTGAGCTCCTACAATGAGCAGTTCTTC. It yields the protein CATSMPPPGLAGALSSYNEQFF.